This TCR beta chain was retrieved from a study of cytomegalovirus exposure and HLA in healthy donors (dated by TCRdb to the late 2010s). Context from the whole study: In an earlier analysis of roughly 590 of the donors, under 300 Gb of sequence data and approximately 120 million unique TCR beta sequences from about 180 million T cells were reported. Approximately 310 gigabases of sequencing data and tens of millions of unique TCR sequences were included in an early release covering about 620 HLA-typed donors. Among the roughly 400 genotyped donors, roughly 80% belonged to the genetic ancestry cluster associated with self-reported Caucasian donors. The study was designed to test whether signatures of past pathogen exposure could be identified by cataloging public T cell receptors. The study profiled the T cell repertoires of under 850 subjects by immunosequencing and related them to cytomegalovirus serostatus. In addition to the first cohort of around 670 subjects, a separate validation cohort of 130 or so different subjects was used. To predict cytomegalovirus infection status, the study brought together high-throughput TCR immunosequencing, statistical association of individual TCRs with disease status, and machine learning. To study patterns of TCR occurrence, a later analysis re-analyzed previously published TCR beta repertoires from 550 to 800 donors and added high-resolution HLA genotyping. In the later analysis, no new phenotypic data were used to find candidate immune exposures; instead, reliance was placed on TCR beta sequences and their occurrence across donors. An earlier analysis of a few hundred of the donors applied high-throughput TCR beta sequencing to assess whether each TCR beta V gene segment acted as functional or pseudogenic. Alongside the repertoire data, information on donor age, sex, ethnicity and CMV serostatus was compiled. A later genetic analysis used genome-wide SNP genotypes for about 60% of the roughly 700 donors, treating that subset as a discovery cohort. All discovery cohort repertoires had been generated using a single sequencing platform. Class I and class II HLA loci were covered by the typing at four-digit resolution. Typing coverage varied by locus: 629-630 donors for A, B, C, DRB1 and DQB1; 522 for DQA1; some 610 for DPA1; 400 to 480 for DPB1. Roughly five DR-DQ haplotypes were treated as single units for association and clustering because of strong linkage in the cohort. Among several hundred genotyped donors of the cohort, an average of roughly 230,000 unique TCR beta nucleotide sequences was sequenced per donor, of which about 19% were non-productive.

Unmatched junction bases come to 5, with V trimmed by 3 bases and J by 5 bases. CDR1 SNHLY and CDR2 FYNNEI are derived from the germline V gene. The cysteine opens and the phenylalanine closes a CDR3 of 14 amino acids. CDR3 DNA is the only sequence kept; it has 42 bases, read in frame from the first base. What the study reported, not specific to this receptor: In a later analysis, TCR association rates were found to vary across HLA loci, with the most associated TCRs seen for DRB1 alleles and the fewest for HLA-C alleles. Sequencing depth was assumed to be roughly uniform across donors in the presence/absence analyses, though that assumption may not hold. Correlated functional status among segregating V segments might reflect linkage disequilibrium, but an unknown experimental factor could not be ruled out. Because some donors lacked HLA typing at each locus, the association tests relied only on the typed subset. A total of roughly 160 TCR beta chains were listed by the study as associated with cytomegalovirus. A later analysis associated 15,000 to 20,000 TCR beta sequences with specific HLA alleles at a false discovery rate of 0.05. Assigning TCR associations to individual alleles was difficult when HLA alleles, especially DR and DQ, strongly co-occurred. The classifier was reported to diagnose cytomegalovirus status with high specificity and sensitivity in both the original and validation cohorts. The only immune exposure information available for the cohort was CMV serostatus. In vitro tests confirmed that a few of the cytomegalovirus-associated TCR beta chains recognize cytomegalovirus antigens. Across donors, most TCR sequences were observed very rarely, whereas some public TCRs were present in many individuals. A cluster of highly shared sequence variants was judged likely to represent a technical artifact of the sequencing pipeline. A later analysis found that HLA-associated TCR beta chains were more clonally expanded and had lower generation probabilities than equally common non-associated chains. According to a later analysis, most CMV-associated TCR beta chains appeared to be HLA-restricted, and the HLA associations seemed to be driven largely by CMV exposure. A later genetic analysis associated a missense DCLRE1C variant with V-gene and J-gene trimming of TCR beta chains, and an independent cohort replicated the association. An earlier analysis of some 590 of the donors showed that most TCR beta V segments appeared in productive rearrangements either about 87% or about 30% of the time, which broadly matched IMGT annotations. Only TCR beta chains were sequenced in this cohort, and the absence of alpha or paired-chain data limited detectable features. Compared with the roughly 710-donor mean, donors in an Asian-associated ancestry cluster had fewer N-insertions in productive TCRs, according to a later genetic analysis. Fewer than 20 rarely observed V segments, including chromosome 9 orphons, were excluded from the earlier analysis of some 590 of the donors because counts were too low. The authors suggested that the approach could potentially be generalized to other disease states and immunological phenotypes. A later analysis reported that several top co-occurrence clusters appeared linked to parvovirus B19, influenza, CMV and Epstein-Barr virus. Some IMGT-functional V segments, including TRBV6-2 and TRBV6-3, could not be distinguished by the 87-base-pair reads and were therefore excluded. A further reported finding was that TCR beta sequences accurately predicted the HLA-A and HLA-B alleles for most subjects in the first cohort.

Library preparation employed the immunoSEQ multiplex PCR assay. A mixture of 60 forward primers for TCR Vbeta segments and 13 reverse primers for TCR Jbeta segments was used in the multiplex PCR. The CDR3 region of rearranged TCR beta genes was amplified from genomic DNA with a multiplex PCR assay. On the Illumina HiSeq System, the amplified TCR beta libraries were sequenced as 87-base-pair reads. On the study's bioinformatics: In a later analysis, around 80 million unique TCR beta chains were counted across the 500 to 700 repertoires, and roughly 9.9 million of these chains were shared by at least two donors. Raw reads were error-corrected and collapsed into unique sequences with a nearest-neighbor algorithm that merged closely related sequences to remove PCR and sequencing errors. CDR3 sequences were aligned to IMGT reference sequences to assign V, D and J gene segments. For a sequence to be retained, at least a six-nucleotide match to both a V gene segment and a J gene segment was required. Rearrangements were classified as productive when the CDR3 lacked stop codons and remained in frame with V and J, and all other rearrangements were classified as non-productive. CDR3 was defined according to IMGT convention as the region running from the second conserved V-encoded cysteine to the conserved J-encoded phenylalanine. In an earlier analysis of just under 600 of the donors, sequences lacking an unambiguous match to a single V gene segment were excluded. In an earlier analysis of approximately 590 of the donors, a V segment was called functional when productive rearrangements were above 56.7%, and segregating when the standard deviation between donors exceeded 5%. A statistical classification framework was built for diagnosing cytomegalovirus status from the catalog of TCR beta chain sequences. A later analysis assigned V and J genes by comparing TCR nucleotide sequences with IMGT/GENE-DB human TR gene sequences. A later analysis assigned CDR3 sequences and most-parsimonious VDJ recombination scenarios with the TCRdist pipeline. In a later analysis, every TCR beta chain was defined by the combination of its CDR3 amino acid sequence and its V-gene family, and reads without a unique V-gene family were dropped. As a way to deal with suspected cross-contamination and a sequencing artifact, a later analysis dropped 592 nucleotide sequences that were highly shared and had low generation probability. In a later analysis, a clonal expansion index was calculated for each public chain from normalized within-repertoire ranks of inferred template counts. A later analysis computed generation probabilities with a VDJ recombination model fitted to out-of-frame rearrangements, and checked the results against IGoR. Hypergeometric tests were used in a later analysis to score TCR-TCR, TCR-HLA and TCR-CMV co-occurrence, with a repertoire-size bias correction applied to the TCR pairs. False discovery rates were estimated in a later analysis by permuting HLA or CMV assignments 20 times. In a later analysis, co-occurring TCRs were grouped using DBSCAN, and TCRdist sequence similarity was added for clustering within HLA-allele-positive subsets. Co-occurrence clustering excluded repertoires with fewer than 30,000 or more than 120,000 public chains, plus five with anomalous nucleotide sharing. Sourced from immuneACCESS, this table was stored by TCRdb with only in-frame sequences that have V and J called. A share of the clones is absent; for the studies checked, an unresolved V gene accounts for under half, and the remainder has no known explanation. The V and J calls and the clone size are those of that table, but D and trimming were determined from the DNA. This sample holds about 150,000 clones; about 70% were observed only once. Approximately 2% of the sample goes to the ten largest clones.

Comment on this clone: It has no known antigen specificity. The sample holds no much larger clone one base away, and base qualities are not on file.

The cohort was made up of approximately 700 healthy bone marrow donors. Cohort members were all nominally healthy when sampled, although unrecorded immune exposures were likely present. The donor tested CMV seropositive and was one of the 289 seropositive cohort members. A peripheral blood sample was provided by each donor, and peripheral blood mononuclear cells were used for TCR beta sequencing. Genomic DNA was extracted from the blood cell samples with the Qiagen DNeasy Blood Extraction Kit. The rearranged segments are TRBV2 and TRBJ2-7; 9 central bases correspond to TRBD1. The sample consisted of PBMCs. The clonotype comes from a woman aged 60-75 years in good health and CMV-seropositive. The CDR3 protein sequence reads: CASSEGTGLHEQYF. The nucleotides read TGTGCCAGCAGTGAGGGGACAGGGCTCCACGAGCAGTACTTC.